These 10 T cell receptor beta chains share one sample of origin, sequenced in a study of blood T cell repertoires in COVID-19. TCRdb keeps only in-frame clones here, not all; method: immunoSEQ multiplex PCR. The sample has about 250,000 clones; 70% to 90% are singletons. The sample consisted of peripheral blood. These receptor sequences come from an older man with acute or convalescent COVID-19.

V is TRBV18 and J is TRBJ1-6; 10 nucleotides line up with TRBD1. Germline values: CDR1 KGHSH, CDR2 LQKENI. Trimming took 4 bases from V and 7 from J; bases not matched to a gene: 4. CDR3 length: 15 residues. In DNA, the CDR3 is TGTGCCAGCTCACGGACAGGGGGAAGGAATTCACCCCTCCACTTT. It codes for CASSRTGGRNSPLHF.

This rearrangement joins TRBV19 to TRBJ2-3; TRBD2 agrees at 14 bases. Per the germline V gene, CDR1 is LNHDA and CDR2 is SQIVND (reference sequence). Trimming at V came to 4 bases and at J to 8 bases, leaving 5 bases not matched to a gene. The CDR3 extends over 15 amino acids. The CDR3 DNA is TGTGCCAGTAGTACGACTAGCGGGGGGGTATCTACGCAGTATTTT. This codes for CASSTTSGGVSTQYF.

The CDR3 nucleotides are TGTGCCAGCAGCGCCGGGACGGGAGGGGACCAGCCCCAGCATTTT. It yields the protein CASSAGTGGDQPQHF. J is TRBJ1-5 and V is TRBV9; maybe TRBD1 (5 bases). This CDR3 comprises 15 residues. Germline-derived CDR1 and CDR2 are SGDLS and YYNGEE. V was clipped by 3 bases and J by 7 bases, with 17 bases between them.

The chain links TRBV12-5 to TRBJ1-2; maybe TRBD1 (5 bases). The V and J ends lost 5 bases and 2 bases respectively, with 21 bases between them. The CDR3 is 17 residues long. Germline CDR1 and CDR2: LGHNT and FRNRAP. The CDR3 spells CASGNGQGRLGNYGYTF. CDR3 nucleotides: TGTGCTAGTGGTAATGGACAAGGGCGCCTTGGCAACTATGGCTACACCTTC.

J is TRBJ1-4 and V is TRBV6-5, with 7 bases lining up with TRBD1. The CDR3 covers 14 residues. Germline V gene sequence: CDR1 MNHEY, CDR2 SVGAGI. V dropped 6 bases and J dropped 8; count of bases not matched to a gene: 9. The CDR3 here is CASRETGLREKLFF. The CDR3 DNA follows: TGTGCCAGCAGGGAGACAGGGCTACGGGAAAAACTGTTTTTT.

The CDR3 region is CASSTGAANTGELFF. CDR3 coding DNA: TGCGCCAGCAGCACAGGGGCCGCGAACACCGGGGAGCTGTTTTTT. The chain links TRBV5-1 to TRBJ2-2; 7 bases are a match to TRBD1. Unmatched junction bases numbered 3, after V lost 4 bases and J lost 0 bases. This CDR3 spans 15 amino acids. Germline loops: CDR1 SGHRS, CDR2 YFSETQ.

The genes are TRBV7-3 and TRBJ2-3; 10 nucleotides align to TRBD2. The CDR3 runs 16 residues. Germline V gene sequence: CDR1 SGHTA, CDR2 FQGTGA. With 5 bases clipped from V and 0 bases from J, the junction kept 5 bases outside the gene matches. This CDR3 reads CASSQGLATSTDTQYF. CDR3 DNA sequence: TGTGCCAGCAGCCAGGGACTAGCGACTAGCACAGATACGCAGTATTTT.

This sequence joins TRBV3-1 (or the pseudogene TRBV3-2) and TRBJ1-2; no reliable D call. V shed 4 bases and J shed 3 bases, with 12 bases lying between them. The germline V gene encodes CDR1 LGHDT and CDR2 YNNKEL (reference sequence). The CDR3 is 14 residues long. The CDR3: CASSLTNEDYGYTF. CDR3 DNA: TGTGCCAGCAGCCTCACCAACGAGGACTATGGCTACACCTTC.

This chain links TRBV7-2 with TRBJ2-3, with D possibly TRBD1 on 7 matching bases. Looked up from germline, CDR1 is SGHTA and CDR2 is FQGNSA. V shed 2 bases and J shed 3 bases, with 15 bases lying between them. The CDR3 has 16 residues. The CDR3 reads CASSLFGQGGTDTQYF. For the CDR3, the DNA is TGTGCCAGCAGCTTATTTGGGCAGGGGGGAACAGATACGCAGTATTTT.

J is TRBJ1-1 and V is TRBV28; D is perhaps TRBD1 (5 bases). The CDR3 has 16 amino acids. V was cut by 4 bases and J by 0 bases, with 15 bases left in between. Germline-derived CDR1 and CDR2 are MDHEN and SYDVKM. CDR3 in amino acids: CASSSSPGGVNTEAFF. DNA of the CDR3: TGTGCCAGCAGTTCCTCGCCGGGAGGGGTGAACACTGAAGCTTTCTTT.